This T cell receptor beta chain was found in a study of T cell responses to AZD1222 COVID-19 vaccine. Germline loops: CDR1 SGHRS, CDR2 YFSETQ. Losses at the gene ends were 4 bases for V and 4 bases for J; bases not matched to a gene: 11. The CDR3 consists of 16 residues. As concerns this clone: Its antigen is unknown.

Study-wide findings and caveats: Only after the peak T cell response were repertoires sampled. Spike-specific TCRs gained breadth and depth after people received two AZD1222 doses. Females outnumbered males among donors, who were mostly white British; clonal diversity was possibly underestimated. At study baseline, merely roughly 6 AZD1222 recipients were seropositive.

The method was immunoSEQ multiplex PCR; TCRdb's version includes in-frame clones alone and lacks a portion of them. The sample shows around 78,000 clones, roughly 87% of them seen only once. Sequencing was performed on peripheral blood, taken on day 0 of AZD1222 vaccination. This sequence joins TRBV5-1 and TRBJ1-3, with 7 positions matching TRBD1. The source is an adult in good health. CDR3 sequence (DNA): TGCGCCAGCAGCGTATTGGGAGGGGGCGCCGGAAACACCATATATTTT. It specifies CASSVLGGGAGNTIYF. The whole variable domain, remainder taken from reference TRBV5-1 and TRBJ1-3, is KAGVTQTPRYLIKTRGQQVTLSCSPISGHRSVSWYQQTPGQGLQFLFEYFSETQRNKGNFPGRFSGRQFSNSRSEMNVSTLELGDSALYLCASSVLGGGAGNTIYFGEGSWLTVV.